Shown below are 19 T cell receptor beta chains from a single sample sequenced in a study of T cells in Graves' hyperthyroidism and ophthalmopathy. Authors of the study amplified TCR beta CDR3 regions from RNA transcripts. A first-round RT-PCR of the TCR CDR3 used the HTBI primer set. TCRdb recomputed calls from the multiplex PCR reads with MiXCR, one row per CDR3 protein. The sample yields almost 600,000 distinct CDR3 sequences, about 15% seen once. The source material was blood. The receptors shown here come from a woman aged 25 to 45 with Graves' hyperthyroidism that later progressed to Graves' ophthalmopathy.

This clonotype was detected ten times or more. The rearrangement joins TRBV29-1 to TRBJ2-5, with 11 nucleotides matching TRBD2. From germline, CDR1 is SQVTM and CDR2 ANQGSEA. J was trimmed by 5 bases and V by 4 bases; bases with no gene match: 9. This CDR3 contains 15 residues. The CDR3: CSVVGGLAVGETQYF. The CDR3 DNA is TGCAGCGTTGTAGGGGGACTAGCGGTGGGGGAGACCCAGTACTTC. The whole variable domain, remainder taken from reference TRBV29-1 and TRBJ2-5, is SAVISQKPSRDICQRGTSLTIQCQVDSQVTMMFWYRQQPGQSLTLIATANQGSEATYESGFVIDKFPISRPNLTFSTLTVSNMSPEDSSIYLCSVVGGLAVGETQYFGPGTRLLVL.

At least ten counts were recorded for this clonotype. The CDR3 loop is CASSGLGTGYNEQFF. The CDR3 DNA reads TGCGCCAGCAGCGGTCTTGGGACGGGATACAATGAGCAGTTCTTC. The V and J genes are TRBV5-1 and TRBJ2-1; D is possibly TRBD1 or TRBD2 (5 bases each). V was cut by 4 bases and J by 4 bases, with 15 bases left in between. The CDR3 totals 15 residues. The V gene's germline CDR1 is SGHRS and CDR2 YFSETQ.

This clonotype occurred many times. Compared with germline, one end of the junction differs, possibly owing to a read error. The chain uses TRBV6-2 or TRBV6-3 and TRBJ2-5, with a tentative D call TRBD1 (7 bases). CDR1 and CDR2 (germline): MNHEY, SVGEGT. The CDR3 length is 13 residues. In DNA, the CDR3 is TGTGCCAGCATTTACAGGGGAGGAGAGACCCAGTACTTC. It translates to CASIYRGGETQYF.

This clonotype was counted at least ten times. The chain combines TRBV18 with TRBJ1-4; 8 nucleotides line up with TRBD1. J was trimmed by 6 bases and V by 4 bases; bases with no gene match: 4. The CDR3 has 14 residues. Germline loops: CDR1 KGHSH, CDR2 LQKENI. CDR3 amino acids: CASSRQGFDEKLFF. CDR3 nucleotide sequence: TGTGCCAGCTCACGACAGGGGTTCGATGAAAAACTGTTTTTT.

The chain links TRBV20-1 to TRBJ2-5; 12 positions agree with TRBD1. The CDR3 is 15 residues long. V lost 3 bases, J lost 1 base, and 3 bases stayed unmatched. The germline V gene has CDR1 DFQATT and CDR2 SNEGSKA (reference sequence). The CDR3 region has the DNA TGCAGTGCTAGCGGGGACAGGGGGCTCCAAGAGACCCAGTACTTC. Translating it yields CSASGDRGLQETQYF.

This clonotype has at least ten counts. The chain joins TRBV9 to TRBJ1-6; weak D call: TRBD1 (5 bases). The CDR3 consists of 13 residues. CDR1 and CDR2 (germline): SGDLS, YYNGEE. V was shortened by 3 bases and J by 10 bases, with 11 bases between the two germline ends. The CDR3 nucleotides are TGTGCCAGCAGCGAAGGTGGGGGATCACCCCTCCACTTT. This translates into CASSEGGGSPLHF.

This clonotype has at least ten counts. This chain links TRBV6-1 with TRBJ1-6; D gene uncertain. CDR3 length: 13 amino acids. V was trimmed by 8 bases and J by 8 bases, leaving 13 bases between them. The V gene's germline CDR1 is MNHNS and CDR2 SASEGT. CDR3 sequence reads: CASGRGYDSPLHF. The CDR3 nucleotides read TGTGCCAGCGGAAGAGGGTACGATTCACCCCTCCACTTT.

This clonotype showed up many times. This chain connects TRBV6-2 or TRBV6-3 to TRBJ2-7; D is uncertain. Germline-derived CDR1 and CDR2 are MNHEY and SVGEGT. The CDR3 sequence is 14 residues long. V was cut by 2 bases and J by 0 bases, with 8 bases left in between. This CDR3 reads CASSYGWGSYEQYF. The CDR3 DNA sequence: TGTGCCAGCAGTTACGGCTGGGGCTCCTACGAGCAGTACTTC.

This clonotype has at least ten counts. The chain uses TRBV5-1 and TRBJ2-3, with 8 bases lining up with TRBD2. Germline-derived CDR1 and CDR2 are SGHRS and YFSETQ. CDR3 size: 18 residues. V lost 2 bases and J lost 4; bases outside the gene matches: 15. In DNA form, the CDR3 reads TGCGCCAGCAGCTTCCTGGTTTCGACGGGAGGGAGGGCAGATACGCAGTATTTT. Translated: CASSFLVSTGGRADTQYF.

This clonotype was observed many times. J is TRBJ2-2 and V is TRBV2; weak D call: TRBD2 (6 bases). The V gene's germline CDR1 is SNHLY and CDR2 FYNNEI. This CDR3 comprises 15 residues. V lost 5 bases, J lost 4 bases, and 14 bases lay in between. DNA of the CDR3: TGTGCCAGCAGTCCCTTAACGGGAGTCACCGGGGAGCTGTTTTTT. This translates into CASSPLTGVTGELFF.

The V gene is TRBV30, the J gene TRBJ2-1, with 13 bases matching TRBD2. V shed 3 bases and J 6 bases; nucleotides not matched to a gene: 11. Germline values: CDR1 GTSNPN, CDR2 SVGIG (reference sequence). This CDR3 spans 17 amino acids. The DNA of the CDR3 is TGTGCCTGGAGCAAGACTCGGACTAGCGGGAGCGGCAATGAGCAGTTCTTC. This codes for CAWSKTRTSGSGNEQFF.

The sample holds many counts of this clonotype. The chain joins TRBV6-1 to TRBJ2-2, with D unresolved. Germline V gene sequence: CDR1 MNHNS, CDR2 SASEGT. This CDR3 contains 14 residues. V was pared by 7 bases and J by 3 bases, with 12 bases between. The CDR3 coding sequence is TGTGCCAGCAAGGCAGGAAGGGACACCGGGGAGCTGTTTTTT. It encodes CASKAGRDTGELFF.

This clonotype was counted ten times or more. The V gene is TRBV5-1, the J gene TRBJ1-6; TRBD1 matches 8 bases. Germline-derived CDR1 and CDR2 are SGHRS and YFSETQ. After removal of 4 bases from V and 7 bases from J, the junction contained 4 bases not matched to a gene. The CDR3 is made up of 14 amino acids. CDR3 DNA sequence: TGCGCCAGCAGCCTGGGACAGGAAAATTCACCCCTCCACTTT. Protein sequence: CASSLGQENSPLHF.

A few counts support this clonotype. The rearrangement joins TRBV30 to TRBJ1-1; D might be TRBD1 (5 bases). V lost 3 bases and J lost 3, with 20 bases in between. CDR1 is GTSNPN and CDR2 is SVGIG in the germline V gene (reference sequence). The length of the CDR3 is 16 residues. For the CDR3, the DNA is TGTGCCTGGAGCCCCCCCTCTGCGGGGGGGTACACTGAAGCTTTCTTT. Its protein product is CAWSPPSAGGYTEAFF.

This clonotype has a count of ten or more. The chain couples TRBV11-3 to TRBJ2-2, with TRBD2 matching 7 bases. There are 15 residues in the CDR3. CDR1 and CDR2 (germline): SGHNT, YENEEA. V was clipped by 4 bases and J by 3 bases; unmatched bases: 5. CDR3 DNA: TGTGCCAGCAGCTCCGGGGACTACTACACCGGGGAGCTGTTTTTT. Protein: CASSSGDYYTGELFF.

In this sample, this clonotype turned up a few times. For the CDR3, the DNA is TGTGCCAGCAGCGAGGCGGGGCAACCAACCAATAATGAAAAACTGTTTTTT. Its protein product is CASSEAGQPTNNEKLFF. This rearrangement joins TRBV9 to TRBJ1-4, with D maybe TRBD1 (5 bases). V gave up 3 bases and J gave up 4 bases, with 19 bases separating them. CDR1 SGDLS and CDR2 YYNGEE come from the germline V gene. The CDR3 has 17 residues.

The rearrangement links TRBV5-5 to TRBJ2-6; D ambiguous. CDR1 is SGHKS, CDR2 YYEKEE, per germline (reference sequence). The V end was cut by 0 bases, the J end by 4 bases, with 8 bases between. This CDR3 contains 15 residues. CDR3 in DNA: TGTGCCAGCAGCTTGGCAGCTTGGGGGGCCAACGTCCTGACTTTC. This encodes CASSLAAWGANVLTF.

This clonotype was seen ten or more times. The genes are TRBV28 and TRBJ1-4; 9 bases are a match to TRBD1. With 1 base clipped from V and 7 bases from J, the junction kept 7 bases outside the gene matches. This CDR3 is built from 16 residues. CDR1 and CDR2 (germline): MDHEN, SYDVKM. CDR3 sequence (DNA): TGTGCCAGCAGTTTATTTTTCCCGACAGGGGGTGAAAAACTGTTTTTT. Encoded protein: CASSLFFPTGGEKLFF.

This clonotype was observed many times. The chain uses TRBV19 and TRBJ2-7; 13 bases map to TRBD2. The CDR3 consists of 15 residues. V shed 4 bases, J shed 2 bases, and the junction held 2 bases outside the gene matches. CDR1 LNHDA and CDR2 SQIVND come from the germline V gene (reference sequence). The CDR3 nucleotides are TGTGCCAGTAGTAAGGGACTAGCGGGGACCTACGAGCAGTACTTC. It codes for CASSKGLAGTYEQYF.